A single sample gave rise to the 4 T cell receptor beta chains below, sequenced in a study of blood T cell repertoires in COVID-19 (TCRdb year 2020). The library relied on the immunoSEQ multiplex PCR assay. What TCRdb holds here is the immuneACCESS table cut down to in-frame rearrangements. Part of the clones is not present; checked against another copy, under half of the missing clones reflect an unresolved V gene, and the others are unexplained. In all, the sample holds about 170,000 clones, and 92% of those were seen once. The ten biggest clones cover about 4.8% of the sample. The sequencing sample was made of peripheral blood. These receptors all come from a man aged 30-40 years with COVID-19, enrolled during active disease.

The chain links TRBV4-3 to TRBJ2-7, with TRBD1 identical over 8 bases. With 1 base clipped from V and 2 bases from J, the junction kept 13 bases outside the gene matches. The CDR3 covers 18 residues. Germline-derived CDR1 and CDR2 are LGHNA and YSLEER. DNA of the CDR3: TGCGCCAGCAGCCAAGCCCCGGGACAGGCCGAACTCCCCTACGAGCAGTACTTC. Amino acids: CASSQAPGQAELPYEQYF.

This chain joins TRBV18 and TRBJ1-3; 7 bases are a match to TRBD1. Germline lookup yields CDR1 KGHSH and CDR2 LQKENI. This CDR3 comprises 16 residues. V lost 3 bases and J lost 0; bases outside the gene matches: 5. The CDR3 nucleotides are TGTGCCAGCTCACCCCGACAGGGCTACTCTGGAAACACCATATATTTT. Translated, it gives CASSPRQGYSGNTIYF.

V usage is TRBV7-8 and J usage is TRBJ1-2; the D gene is possibly TRBD1 (5 bases). The CDR3 sequence is 15 residues long. Germline V lookup: CDR1 SGHVS, CDR2 FQNEAQ. With 5 bases removed from V and 2 bases from J, the gap between germline ends came to 15 bases. CDR3 in DNA: TGTGCCAGCAGCCCCCGGGAGGGGCCAAACTATGGCTACACCTTC. This encodes CASSPREGPNYGYTF.

This chain links TRBV27 with TRBJ1-6; maybe TRBD1 (6 bases). The length of the CDR3 is 15 residues. The V gene lost 0 bases and the J gene lost 5 bases, with 8 bases spanning the gap. The germline V gene encodes CDR1 MNHEY and CDR2 SMNVEV (reference sequence). CDR3 DNA: TGTGCCAGCAGTTTATCGTCAGGGGATAATTCACCCCTCCACTTT. This encodes CASSLSSGDNSPLHF.